The clone carrying this T cell receptor beta chain has ten or more counts. No antigen is known for it. TCRdb analysed the RT-PCR reads with MiXCR anew, one entry per CDR3 protein. The table records more than 400,000 distinct CDR3 sequences, approximately 11% of them present only once. These data originate in a study of response to subunit inactivated influenza vaccine. Points from the study as a whole: After each seasonal influenza vaccination, few new T cells are recruited, the authors suggested.

Specimen: PBMCs from blood, collected roughly 47 days after vaccination. The TCR sequence derives from a man aged 45-60 years who received an inactivated influenza vaccine.

The CDR3 region is CASSQDTGRLAHEQYF. The CDR3 DNA reads TGCGCCAGCAGCCAAGATACGGGACGCCTGGCGCACGAGCAGTACTTC. The rearrangement joins TRBV4-3 to TRBJ2-7; D possibly matches TRBD1 or TRBD2 (5 bases each). The CDR3 loop spans 16 amino acids. Germline-derived CDR1 and CDR2 are LGHNA and YSLEER. Trimming removed 0 bases at V and 5 bases at J, with 17 bases between.